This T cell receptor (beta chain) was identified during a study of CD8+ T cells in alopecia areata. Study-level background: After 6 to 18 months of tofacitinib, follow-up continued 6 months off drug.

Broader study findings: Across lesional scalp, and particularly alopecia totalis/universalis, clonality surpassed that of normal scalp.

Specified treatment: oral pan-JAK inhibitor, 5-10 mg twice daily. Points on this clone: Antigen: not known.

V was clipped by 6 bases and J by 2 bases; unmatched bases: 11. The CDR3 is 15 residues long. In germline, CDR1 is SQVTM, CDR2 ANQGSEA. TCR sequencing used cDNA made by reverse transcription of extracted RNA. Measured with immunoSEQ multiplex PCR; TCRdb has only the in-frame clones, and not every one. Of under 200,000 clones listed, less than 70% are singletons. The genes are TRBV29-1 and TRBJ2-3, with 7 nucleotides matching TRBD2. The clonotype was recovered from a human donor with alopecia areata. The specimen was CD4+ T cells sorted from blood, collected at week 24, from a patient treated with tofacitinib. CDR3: CSVAMGGIVTDTQYF. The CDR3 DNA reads TGCAGCGTAGCTATGGGGGGGATCGTCACAGATACGCAGTATTTT.